This section outlines one TCR beta chain sequence together with its context. No antigen is known for it. The source of the sample is a study of PD-1 blockade in classical Hodgkin lymphoma. Regarding the study as a whole: Baseline TCR diversity was reportedly lower in newly diagnosed patients than healthy donors.

V was trimmed by 1 base and J by 4 bases, leaving 8 bases between them. This CDR3 is 14 amino acids long. Germline loops: CDR1 KGHSH, CDR2 LQKENI. Time point meaning: cycle 4 day 1 (C4D1), after 6 weeks of nivolumab. Relapse after autologous stem cell transplantation occurred in every patient, and brentuximab vedotin exposure varied. Clones were read by immunoSEQ multiplex PCR, and TCRdb kept only the in-frame ones, dropping some. Here the sample spans more than 40,000 clones, 70% to 80% being singletons. Here the sequenced sample was peripheral blood mononuclear cells (PBMCs), taken before the fourth cycle of nivolumab. The sequence came from a human donor with classical Hodgkin lymphoma. This chain links TRBV18 with TRBJ2-1; D remains unclear. CDR3 bases: TGTGCCAGCTCACCACAAAGGCAGTACAATGAGCAGTTCTTC. Translating gives CASSPQRQYNEQFF.